Following are 26 T cell receptor beta chains from one sample sequenced in a study of blood T cell repertoires in COVID-19. The assay was immunoSEQ multiplex PCR, and TCRdb's table has in-frame clones only and misses some. Of 350,000 or so clones in the sample, around 91% were seen once. The sequenced sample consisted of peripheral blood. Receptor source: a man between 18 and 29 years old with active or convalescent COVID-19.

The genes are TRBV3-1 (or the pseudogene TRBV3-2) and TRBJ1-6, with TRBD1 matching over 8 bases. Losses at the gene ends were 4 bases for V and 6 bases for J; bases not matched to a gene: 8. This CDR3 region has 16 residues. Per germline, CDR1 LGHDT and CDR2 YNNKEL (reference sequence). CDR3: CASSPPDRAGNSPLHF. The DNA for the CDR3 is TGTGCCAGCAGCCCTCCGGACAGGGCTGGTAATTCACCCCTCCACTTT.

This chain links TRBV10-2 with TRBJ1-1; D is unresolved. V lost 0 bases and J lost 4, with 9 bases in between. CDR3 length: 14 residues. Germline V gene sequence: CDR1 WSHSY, CDR2 SAAADI. CDR3 bases: TGCGCCAGCAGTGAGTCCGGAGGAGGCACTGAAGCTTTCTTT. Protein: CASSESGGGTEAFF.

The J gene is TRBJ1-1, the V gene TRBV4-1; weak D call: TRBD1 (5 bases). The CDR3 is 16 residues long. Germline CDR1 reads MGHRA; CDR2 reads YSYEKL. V was pared by 0 bases and J by 3 bases, with 14 bases between. CDR3 in DNA: TGCGCCAGCAGCCAAGAATCGGAGGGGTGGGACACTGAAGCTTTCTTT. Translated, it gives CASSQESEGWDTEAFF.

This CDR3 reads CASSQLIPGTQETQYF. In DNA form, the CDR3 reads TGTGCCAGCAGCCAGCTGATTCCGGGAACCCAAGAGACCCAGTACTTC. The chain joins TRBV14 to TRBJ2-5, with D possibly TRBD2 on 5 matching bases. The CDR3 loop spans 16 amino acids. CDR1 and CDR2 (germline): SGHDN, FVKESK. Trimming left V 3 bases short and J 1 base short, with 15 bases between. The entire variable domain, with the rest obtained from reference TRBV14 and TRBJ2-5, is as follows: EAGVTQFPSHSVIEKGQTVTLRCDPISGHDNLYWYRRVMGKEIKFLLHFVKESKQDESGMPNNRFLAERTGGTYSTLKVQPAELEDSGVYFCASSQLIPGTQETQYFGPGTRLLVL.

This clone was seen many times. This chain uses TRBV13 with TRBJ1-4; TRBD1 matches 10 bases. The CDR3 is 17 residues long. V shed 2 bases, J shed 7 bases, and the junction held 10 bases outside the gene matches. The V gene's germline CDR1 is PRHDT and CDR2 FYEKMQ (reference sequence). In DNA, the CDR3 is TGTGCCAGCAGCTTAAGGACAGGGGGAAGGGCCCCTGAAAAACTGTTTTTT. Translation gives CASSLRTGGRAPEKLFF.

The CDR3 DNA sequence: TGTGCCACCAGCCCCCTTTGGGGACAGGGGGCCTACGAGCAGTACTTC. It codes for CATSPLWGQGAYEQYF. V is TRBV15 and J is TRBJ2-7; TRBD1 agrees at 11 bases. Germline lookup yields CDR1 LNHNV and CDR2 YYDKDF (reference sequence). Trimming at V came to 5 bases and at J to 2 bases, leaving 8 bases not matched to a gene. This CDR3 is built from 16 residues.

This chain joins TRBV5-4 and TRBJ1-1; D possibly corresponds to TRBD1 (6 bases). V was cut by 0 bases and J by 3 bases, with 6 bases left in between. Germline CDR1 and CDR2: SGHNT and YYREEE (reference sequence). This CDR3 is built from 13 residues. DNA for the CDR3: TGTGCCAGCAGCTTGGACAGGGACACTGAAGCTTTCTTT. Translation gives CASSLDRDTEAFF.

This rearrangement joins TRBV7-2 to TRBJ1-4, with D possibly being TRBD1 (6 bases). CDR3 length: 15 amino acids. V was trimmed by 4 bases and J by 2 bases, leaving 11 bases between them. Germline CDR1 is SGHTA and CDR2 is FQGNSA. DNA for the CDR3: TGTGCCAGCAGCTGGGGGGGGCGGACTAATGAAAAACTGTTTTTT. This codes for CASSWGGRTNEKLFF.

This chain joins TRBV11-3 and TRBJ1-5; tentative D call: TRBD1 (6 bases). The V gene lost 6 bases and the J gene lost 6 bases, with 18 bases spanning the gap. Germline V lookup: CDR1 SGHNT, CDR2 YENEEA. The length of the CDR3 is 15 residues. Here the CDR3 reads CASRGGLRGTQPQHF. For the CDR3, the DNA is TGTGCCAGCAGGGGGGGGCTCCGAGGGACTCAGCCCCAGCATTTT. The variable domain in full, completed from reference TRBV11-3 and TRBJ1-5, reads EAGVVQSPRYKIIEKKQPVAFWCNPISGHNTLYWYLQNLGQGPELLIRYENEEAVDDSQLPKDRFSAERLKGVDSTLKIQPAELGDSAVYLCASRGGLRGTQPQHFGDGTRLSIL.

This sequence joins TRBV9 and TRBJ1-6; tentatively, D is TRBD1 (6 bases). V was shortened by 2 bases and J by 9 bases, with 12 bases between the two germline ends. The CDR3 loop spans 14 amino acids. The V gene's germline CDR1 is SGDLS and CDR2 YYNGEE. The CDR3 here is CASSVGQPSSPLHF. CDR3 nucleotides: TGTGCCAGCAGCGTCGGACAGCCCAGTTCACCCCTCCACTTT. The full variable domain, completed using reference TRBV9 and TRBJ1-6, is DSGVTQTPKHLITATGQRVTLRCSPRSGDLSVYWYQQSLDQGLQFLIQYYNGEERAKGNILERFSAQQFPDLHSELNLSSLELGDSALYFCASSVGQPSSPLHFGNGTRLTVT.

This chain uses TRBV7-3 with TRBJ2-1; D is undetermined. The CDR3 is 14 residues long. V was pared by 2 bases and J by 4 bases, with 9 bases between. CDR1 is SGHTA and CDR2 is FQGTGA in the germline V gene. In nucleotides, the CDR3 is TGTGCCAGCAGCTTACATGCAGGATACAATGAGCAGTTCTTC. This codes for CASSLHAGYNEQFF.

This chain connects TRBV7-8 to TRBJ1-2, with 11 bases identical to TRBD1. With V trimmed by 2 bases and J by 8 bases, 7 bases remained unmatched. CDR3 length: 15 amino acids. CDR1 SGHVS and CDR2 FQNEAQ come from the germline V gene. CDR3 DNA sequence: TGTGCCAGCAGCTTAAAATGGACAGGGGGCCGAGGCTACACCTTC. Encoded protein: CASSLKWTGGRGYTF.

For this clone: A much larger clone is a single base away; this may be a read error. Other nucleotide sequences in the sample specify the same CDR3. The V and J genes are TRBV7-2 and TRBJ1-5; D gene ambiguous. V was trimmed by 1 base and J by 7 bases, leaving 14 bases between them. CDR1 is SGHTA and CDR2 is FQGNSA in the germline V gene. The CDR3 is made up of 15 amino acids. Here the CDR3 reads CASSLVRRVGQPQHF. For the CDR3, the DNA is TGTGCCAGCAGCTTAGTGAGGAGGGTGGGGCAGCCCCAGCATTTT.

This chain connects TRBV15 to TRBJ1-2; TRBD1 aligns across 8 bases. This CDR3 spans 14 amino acids. The germline CDR1 and CDR2 sequences are LNHNV and YYDKDF (reference sequence). V lost 0 bases to trimming and J lost 8 bases; unmatched junction nucleotides: 5. CDR3: CATSREYRGYGYTF. CDR3 in DNA: TGTGCCACCAGCAGAGAGTACAGGGGGTACGGCTACACCTTC.

The chain carries TRBV11-2 and TRBJ1-3, with unresolved D. This CDR3 comprises 19 residues. Germline CDR1 and CDR2: SGHAT and FQNNGV. Trimming left V 5 bases short and J 0 bases short, with 23 bases between. The CDR3 here is CASSRTTPPRPHSGNTIYF. DNA for the CDR3: TGTGCCAGCAGCCGCACAACCCCCCCGCGGCCTCACTCTGGAAACACCATATATTTT.

The chain uses TRBV9 and TRBJ2-1; perhaps TRBD1 as D (5 bases). Germline CDR1 reads SGDLS; CDR2 reads YYNGEE. V shed 6 bases and J shed 5 bases, with 18 bases lying between them. The CDR3 has 15 amino acids. The CDR3: CASNPGQPRDNEQFF. CDR3 bases: TGTGCCAGCAATCCTGGACAACCTAGGGACAATGAGCAGTTCTTC. The full variable domain, in which reference TRBV9 and TRBJ2-1 provide the parts outside the CDR3, is DSGVTQTPKHLITATGQRVTLRCSPRSGDLSVYWYQQSLDQGLQFLIQYYNGEERAKGNILERFSAQQFPDLHSELNLSSLELGDSALYFCASNPGQPRDNEQFFGPGTRLTVL.

V gene TRBV14 combines with J gene TRBJ2-4, with 15 bases that match TRBD2. CDR1 is SGHDN, CDR2 FVKESK, per germline. This CDR3 contains 18 residues. J was trimmed by 0 bases and V by 1 base; bases with no gene match: 1. The CDR3 region is CASSQGTSGGVAKNIQYF. The CDR3 DNA sequence: TGTGCCAGCAGCCAAGGGACTAGCGGGGGGGTAGCCAAAAACATTCAGTACTTC.

The gene calls are TRBV28 and TRBJ2-2; 9 bases fit TRBD1. Trimming took 5 bases from V and 5 from J; bases not matched to a gene: 12. The CDR3 runs to 17 residues. CDR1 and CDR2 from the germline V gene are MDHEN and SYDVKM. As DNA, the CDR3 is TGTGCCAGCAGTCCCCATGGGGGGGACAGGGCTACCGGGGAGCTGTTTTTT. It specifies CASSPHGGDRATGELFF.

The rearrangement joins TRBV28 to TRBJ1-2; TRBD1 matches at 8 bases. This CDR3 is 11 amino acids long. Losses at the gene ends were 10 bases for V and 10 bases for J; bases not matched to a gene: 8. The V gene's germline CDR1 is MDHEN and CDR2 SYDVKM. The CDR3 protein is CATRTGFDYTF. CDR3 coding DNA: TGTGCCACACGGACAGGGTTTGACTACACCTTC.

This clone is a singleton in its sample. The junction differs from germline at one of its ends, possibly a read error. This chain joins TRBV3-1 (or the pseudogene TRBV3-2) and TRBJ2-6; tentatively, D is TRBD1 (5 bases). The CDR3 is 14 amino acids. Germline loops: CDR1 LGHDT, CDR2 YNNKEL (reference sequence). The CDR3 protein is CASSRGSGANVLTF. CDR3 DNA sequence: TGTGCCAGCAGCCGGGGTTCTGGGGCCAACGTGCTGACTTTC.

The rearrangement links TRBV5-1 to TRBJ2-7, with D uncertain. This CDR3 has 15 amino acids. Per germline, CDR1 SGHRS and CDR2 YFSETQ. With 5 bases removed from V and 2 bases from J, the gap between germline ends came to 17 bases. The CDR3 sequence is CASSLTHVEAYEQYF. CDR3 DNA sequence: TGCGCCAGCAGTTTAACTCACGTCGAGGCCTACGAGCAGTACTTC.

The V gene is TRBV9, the J gene TRBJ2-4, with D maybe TRBD1 (5 bases). Per the germline V gene, CDR1 is SGDLS and CDR2 is YYNGEE. The CDR3 is 15 amino acids. Trimming left V 2 bases short and J 1 base short, with 10 bases between. The CDR3 spells CASSVGPGAKNIQYF. CDR3 sequence (DNA): TGTGCCAGCAGCGTCGGCCCAGGGGCCAAAAACATTCAGTACTTC.

The chain uses TRBV28 and TRBJ2-1, with D possibly TRBD1 on 6 matching bases. Germline V gene lookup returns CDR1 MDHEN and CDR2 SYDVKM. V lost 2 bases and J lost 2, with 13 bases in between. The CDR3 sequence is 16 residues long. The CDR3 protein is CASSLGQGNPYNEQFF. For the CDR3, the DNA is TGTGCCAGCAGTTTAGGGCAGGGGAATCCCTACAATGAGCAGTTCTTC.

The chain is built from TRBV28 and TRBJ2-1, with D tentatively TRBD2 (6 bases). The CDR3 has 15 amino acids. Germline CDR1 and CDR2: MDHEN and SYDVKM. V lost 1 base to trimming and J lost 0 bases, with 7 bases between them. The CDR3 loop reads CASSLSGGSYNEQFF. The CDR3 DNA is TGTGCCAGCAGTTTATCCGGGGGCTCCTACAATGAGCAGTTCTTC.

V is TRBV3-1 (or the pseudogene TRBV3-2) and J is TRBJ2-1; 8 nucleotides align to TRBD2. Looked up from germline, CDR1 is LGHDT and CDR2 is YNNKEL (reference sequence). The CDR3 totals 15 residues. Trimming at V came to 8 bases and at J to 2 bases, leaving 8 bases not matched to a gene. CDR3 DNA sequence: TGTGCCAGCGCCGTCGGACTAGCCCCCTACAATGAGCAGTTCTTC. It specifies CASAVGLAPYNEQFF.

The chain links TRBV3-1 (or the pseudogene TRBV3-2) to TRBJ1-5; 9 bases fit TRBD1. This CDR3 spans 17 amino acids. Per the germline V gene, CDR1 is LGHDT and CDR2 is YNNKEL (reference sequence). The trim removed 1 base at V and 6 bases at J, leaving 10 bases unmatched. The CDR3 DNA reads as TGTGCCAGCAGCCAAGTCTGTCGGACAGGGGCGGGTCAGCCCCAGCATTTT. It encodes CASSQVCRTGAGQPQHF.